Each of the 23 T cell receptor beta chains below was sequenced from the same sample in a study of PD-L1 blockade in urothelial cancer. The protocol was immunoSEQ multiplex PCR, while the TCRdb copy is restricted to in-frame clones and leaves out a portion. The sample has tens of thousands of clones; roughly four fifths are singletons. The sample was PBMCs, taken around atezolizumab (anti-PD-L1) treatment. These receptors were obtained from a man between 65 and 85 years old with urothelial cancer.

The chain joins TRBV5-1 to TRBJ1-5, with D possibly matching TRBD1 (6 bases). Trimming removed 10 bases from V and 2 bases from J, with 16 bases in between. The germline gives CDR1 SGHRS, CDR2 YFSETQ. The CDR3 is 14 amino acids. This chain's CDR3 is CAQVGWTGNQPQHF. The CDR3 DNA reads TGCGCCCAGGTGGGGTGGACAGGCAATCAGCCCCAGCATTTT.

The chain links TRBV19 to TRBJ1-1, with D unclear. This CDR3 region has 14 residues. V lost 3 bases and J lost 8, with 16 bases in between. Germline V gives CDR1 LNHDA, CDR2 SQIVND (reference sequence). The DNA of the CDR3 is TGTGCCAGTAGTATCGGTCCTCCCGTCCTCGAAGCTTTCTTT. It encodes CASSIGPPVLEAFF. The whole variable domain, remainder taken from reference TRBV19 and TRBJ1-1, is DGGITQSPKYLFRKEGQNVTLSCEQNLNHDAMYWYRQDPGQGLRLIYYSQIVNDFQKGDIAEGYSVSREKKESFPLTVTSAQKNPTAFYLCASSIGPPVLEAFFGQGTRLTVV.

This chain links TRBV5-5 with TRBJ2-7, with D perhaps matching TRBD2 (5 bases). Germline V CDR1 and CDR2: SGHKS, YYEKEE (reference sequence). This CDR3 comprises 14 residues. Trimming stripped 6 bases from V and 2 bases from J, with 15 bases between. The CDR3: CASTPYWETYEQYF. In DNA form, the CDR3 reads TGTGCCAGCACCCCGTATTGGGAGACCTACGAGCAGTACTTC. The whole variable domain, filled in from reference TRBV5-5 and TRBJ2-7, reads DAGVTQSPTHLIKTRGQQVTLRCSPISGHKSVSWYQQVLGQGPQFIFQYYEKEERGRGNFPDRFSARQFPNYSSELNVNALLLGDSALYLCASTPYWETYEQYFGPGTRLTVT.

The genes are TRBV30 and TRBJ1-4, with TRBD1 matching 7 bases. CDR3 length: 15 residues. The V gene end was trimmed by 2 bases and the J gene end by 8 bases; junction bases not matched to a gene: 11. CDR1 is GTSNPN, CDR2 SVGIG, per germline (reference sequence). Here the CDR3 reads CAWSPRGTGEEKLFF. The CDR3 coding sequence is TGTGCCTGGAGTCCCCGAGGAACAGGGGAGGAAAAACTGTTTTTT. Drawing the rest from reference TRBV30 and TRBJ1-4, the complete variable domain is SQTIHQWPATLVQPVGSPLSLECTVEGTSNPNLYWYRQAAGRGLQLLFYSVGIGQISSEVPQNLSASRPQDRQFILSSKKLLLSDSGFYLCAWSPRGTGEEKLFFGSGTQLSVL.

This chain connects TRBV6-6 to TRBJ1-2; D may be TRBD1 (6 bases). V gave up 7 bases and J gave up 0 bases, with 15 bases separating them. Germline V lookup: CDR1 MNHNY, CDR2 SVGAGI (reference sequence). This CDR3 comprises 15 residues. The CDR3 reads CASTRGGEPNYGYTF. The CDR3 DNA is TGTGCCAGCACCAGGGGAGGGGAACCTAACTATGGCTACACCTTC.

A single count supports this clone. V and J are TRBV11-3 and TRBJ2-5; the match to TRBD1 covers 8 bases. Germline assignment: CDR1 SGHNT and CDR2 YENEEA. Trimming removed 5 bases from V and 4 bases from J; junction bases left unmatched: 3. CDR3 length equals 13 residues. The CDR3 bases are TGTGCCAGCAGCCTCGGACAGGGAGAGACCCAGTACTTC. The encoded protein is CASSLGQGETQYF. The full variable domain, its missing parts supplied by reference TRBV11-3 and TRBJ2-5, is EAGVVQSPRYKIIEKKQPVAFWCNPISGHNTLYWYLQNLGQGPELLIRYENEEAVDDSQLPKDRFSAERLKGVDSTLKIQPAELGDSAVYLCASSLGQGETQYFGPGTRLLVL.

The V call is TRBV18, the J call TRBJ2-1; 7 nucleotides align to TRBD2. The CDR3 contains 17 residues. The V gene's germline CDR1 is KGHSH and CDR2 LQKENI. The junction had 15 bases not matched to a gene; V was cut back by 3 bases and J by 7 bases. The DNA for the CDR3 is TGTGCCAGCTCACCGAGGTTAGCGGGTGAGGGGATAAATGAGCAGTTCTTC. Encoded protein: CASSPRLAGEGINEQFF.

The V and J genes are TRBV10-3 and TRBJ2-7, with 9 bases fitting TRBD1. Germline V CDR1 and CDR2: ENHRY, SYGVKD. V dropped 5 bases and J dropped 3; count of bases not matched to a gene: 11. The CDR3 is 16 amino acids. CDR3 loop: CAISTSLQGAGYEQYF. The CDR3 DNA follows: TGTGCCATCAGTACCTCCCTACAGGGGGCGGGCTACGAGCAGTACTTC.

CDR3 DNA sequence: TGTGCCAGCAGGCCCGGGACAGCAAACACTGAAGCTTTCTTT. Protein sequence: CASRPGTANTEAFF. The V call is TRBV28, the J call TRBJ1-1; 7 bases agree with TRBD1. CDR3 length: 14 residues. V trimming: 6 bases; J trimming: 2 bases; junction bases outside the gene matches: 6. Germline CDR1 is MDHEN and CDR2 is SYDVKM.

This chain uses TRBV7-9 with TRBJ2-2; D unresolved. V was clipped by 0 bases and J by 11 bases, with 13 bases between them. Germline CDR1 SEHNR, CDR2 FQNEAQ (reference sequence). The CDR3 has 14 residues. CDR3 coding DNA: TGTGCCAGCAGCTTAGCGCAAGCCCGAGGAGAGCTGTTTTTT. Amino acids: CASSLAQARGELFF.

The rearrangement uses TRBV7-8 and TRBJ2-7, with TRBD2 matching 8 bases. There are 17 residues in the CDR3. Per the germline V gene, CDR1 is SGHVS and CDR2 is FQNEAQ. J lost 2 bases, V lost 2 bases, and 11 bases had no gene match. CDR3 region: CASSLRRGGRPPYEQYF. In DNA, the CDR3 is TGTGCCAGCAGCTTACGGCGGGGCGGGAGGCCCCCCTACGAGCAGTACTTC.

The chain employs TRBV5-4 and TRBJ2-7; no clear D. The CDR3 runs to 15 residues. Trimming shortened V by 2 bases and J by 4 bases, and 16 bases separated the two germline ends. Germline V lookup: CDR1 SGHNT, CDR2 YYREEE (reference sequence). The CDR3 nucleotides read TGTGCCAGCAGCTTCGAGGCCTCCGCGAGGTACGAGCAGTACTTC. Translated, it gives CASSFEASARYEQYF.

The chain is built from TRBV19 and TRBJ1-2; 8 bases fit TRBD1. CDR3 length: 13 residues. Germline CDR1 LNHDA, CDR2 SQIVND (reference sequence). Trimming removed 5 bases from V and 4 bases from J; junction bases left unmatched: 3. The CDR3 reads CASSRTGLYGYTF. DNA of the CDR3: TGTGCCAGTAGTCGGACAGGGCTCTATGGCTACACCTTC.

The rearrangement links TRBV7-2 to TRBJ1-2; 7 positions match TRBD1. The length of the CDR3 is 15 residues. The germline gives CDR1 SGHTA, CDR2 FQGNSA. V lost 1 base to trimming and J lost 3 bases; unmatched junction nucleotides: 5. CDR3 in amino acids: CASSLGRQGHYGYTF. CDR3 bases: TGTGCCAGCAGCTTAGGACGACAGGGACACTATGGCTACACCTTC.

CDR3 sequence (DNA): TGTGCCAGCAGTTTACAGGTCGCCGAAACCTCTGGAAACACCATATATTTT. Its translation is CASSLQVAETSGNTIYF. This chain connects TRBV28 to TRBJ1-3; D not certain. V was trimmed by 2 bases and J by 0 bases, leaving 14 bases between them. CDR1 and CDR2 from the germline V gene are MDHEN and SYDVKM. This CDR3 comprises 17 residues. The full variable domain, completed using reference TRBV28 and TRBJ1-3, is DVKVTQSSRYLVKRTGEKVFLECVQDMDHENMFWYRQDPGLGLRLIYFSYDVKMKEKGDIPEGYSVSREKKERFSLILESASTNQTSMYLCASSLQVAETSGNTIYFGEGSWLTVV.

This clone was counted only a few times. The chain employs TRBV29-1 and TRBJ2-4, with D unresolved. The germline gives CDR1 SQVTM, CDR2 ANQGSEA. Trimming pared 2 bases from V and 6 bases from J, leaving 5 bases between. CDR3 length equals 11 residues. Written as DNA, the CDR3 is TGCAGCGTTGAACTCGTAAACATTCAGTACTTC. Residues: CSVELVNIQYF.

In its sample, this clone was seen once. This chain joins TRBV9 and TRBJ1-1, with 10 bases lining up with TRBD1. The germline gives CDR1 SGDLS, CDR2 YYNGEE. V lost 0 bases to trimming and J lost 9 bases; unmatched junction nucleotides: 2. This CDR3 contains 13 residues. CDR3 nucleotides: TGTGCCAGCAGCGTAGGGGGACAGGGGAAAGCTTTCTTT. It translates to CASSVGGQGKAFF.

This chain uses TRBV5-1 with TRBJ2-7; D unresolved. Germline V gene lookup returns CDR1 SGHRS and CDR2 YFSETQ. The CDR3 spans 13 residues. V gave up 0 bases and J gave up 2 bases, with 6 bases separating them. Here the CDR3 DNA reads TGCGCCAGCAGCTTGGGTTACACCTACGAGCAGTACTTC. This encodes CASSLGYTYEQYF. Full variable domain (outside the CDR3, taken from reference TRBV5-1 and TRBJ2-7): KAGVTQTPRYLIKTRGQQVTLSCSPISGHRSVSWYQQTPGQGLQFLFEYFSETQRNKGNFPGRFSGRQFSNSRSEMNVSTLELGDSALYLCASSLGYTYEQYFGPGTRLTVT.

This clone was recorded a few times. CDR3 protein: CASSPGRDTNTEAFF. The CDR3 DNA is TGTGCCAGCTCACCGGGGCGGGATACGAACACTGAAGCTTTCTTT. The chain links TRBV18 to TRBJ1-1; D is possibly TRBD1 (5 bases). CDR1 is KGHSH, CDR2 LQKENI, per germline. V lost 3 bases and J 1 base, leaving 12 bases between the germline ends. CDR3 size: 15 residues.

In this sample, this clone turned up once. J is TRBJ2-1 and V is TRBV4-1; possible D gene TRBD1, 6 bases. V lost 0 bases to trimming and J lost 7 bases, with 10 bases between them. This CDR3 has 14 residues. Germline V CDR1 and CDR2: MGHRA, YSYEKL. CDR3 nucleotide sequence: TGCGCCAGCAGCCAAGAAGGGGGAGTAAATGAGCAGTTCTTC. Translated: CASSQEGGVNEQFF.

The gene calls are TRBV5-4 and TRBJ2-7; no reliable D call. Trimming took 0 bases from V and 5 from J, leaving 6 bases between them. The CDR3 spans 12 residues. Germline CDR1 and CDR2: SGHNT and YYREEE (reference sequence). CDR3 DNA: TGTGCCAGCAGCTTGGACAGCAACGAGCAGTACTTC. This codes for CASSLDSNEQYF.

The chain has TRBV15 and TRBJ2-5, with 9 bases aligning to TRBD1. With V trimmed by 3 bases and J by 5 bases, 10 bases remained unmatched. Germline lookup yields CDR1 LNHNV and CDR2 YYDKDF (reference sequence). The CDR3 is 16 residues long. The CDR3 sequence is CATSSPTQGAVETQYF. CDR3 bases: TGTGCCACCAGCAGCCCAACACAGGGGGCGGTGGAGACCCAGTACTTC. Using reference TRBV15 and TRBJ2-5 for the parts outside the CDR3, the full variable domain is DAMVIQNPRYQVTQFGKPVTLSCSQTLNHNVMYWYQQKSSQAPKLLFHYYDKDFNNEADTPDNFQSRRPNTSFCFLDIRSPGLGDTAMYLCATSSPTQGAVETQYFGPGTRLLVL.

This chain uses TRBV7-2 with TRBJ2-2; no clear D. Trimming removed 2 bases at V and 2 bases at J, with 3 bases between. The CDR3 is made up of 13 amino acids. Germline CDR1 SGHTA, CDR2 FQGNSA. Here the CDR3 DNA reads TGTGCCAGCAGCTTACTCAACACCGGGGAGCTGTTTTTT. Its translation is CASSLLNTGELFF.